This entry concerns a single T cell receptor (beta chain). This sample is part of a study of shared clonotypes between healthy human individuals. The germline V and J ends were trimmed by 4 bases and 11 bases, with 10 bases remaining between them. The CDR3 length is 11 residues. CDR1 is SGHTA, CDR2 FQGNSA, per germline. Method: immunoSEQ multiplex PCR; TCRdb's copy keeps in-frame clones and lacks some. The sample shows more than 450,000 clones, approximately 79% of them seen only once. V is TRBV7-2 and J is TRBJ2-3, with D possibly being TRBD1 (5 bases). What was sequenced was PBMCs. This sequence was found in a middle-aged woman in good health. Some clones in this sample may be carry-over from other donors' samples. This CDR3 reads CASSSRQKQYF. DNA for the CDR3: TGTGCCAGCAGCTCTAGACAGAAGCAGTATTTT.